Following are 20 T cell receptor beta chains from one sample sequenced in a study of blood T cell repertoires in COVID-19 (TCRdb year 2020). The library came from the immunoSEQ multiplex PCR assay. Here the immuneACCESS table is served through TCRdb, limited to in-frame sequences with V and J called. Missing clones are a known gap in these copies; in checked studies unresolved V genes cover under half, and the rest lacks a known reason. This sample comprises about 190,000 clones, about four fifths of them detected only once. The biggest ten clones account for less than 3.5% of the sample. Sequenced: peripheral blood. Receptor source: a man between 45 and 60 years old with active or convalescent COVID-19.

The sample holds one count of this clone. This sequence joins TRBV3-1 (or the pseudogene TRBV3-2) and TRBJ2-3; 7 bases fit TRBD1. V was pared by 6 bases and J by 2 bases, with 8 bases of the junction left unmatched. The CDR3 extends over 15 amino acids. Germline CDR1 is LGHDT and CDR2 is YNNKEL (reference sequence). Here the CDR3 DNA reads TGTGCCAGCAGACCTCCGGGACAGTACACAGATACGCAGTATTTT. This sequence encodes CASRPPGQYTDTQYF.

This clone was detected only a few times. The rearrangement uses TRBV20-1 and TRBJ1-2, with no clear D. CDR1 is DFQATT, CDR2 SNEGSKA, per germline (reference sequence). The CDR3 is made up of 11 amino acids. V lost 7 bases and J 7 bases, leaving 13 bases between the germline ends. CDR3 sequence: CSEAVRGGYTF. The DNA for the CDR3 is TGCAGTGAGGCGGTTCGAGGTGGCTACACCTTC.

The V and J genes are TRBV11-2 and TRBJ1-4, with D unresolved. V gave up 3 bases and J gave up 13 bases, with 15 bases separating them. CDR1 and CDR2 (germline): SGHAT, FQNNGV. The CDR3 consists of 13 residues. The CDR3 region has the DNA TGTGCCAGCAGCTTGAGGCCGCCTGAGGGACTGTTTTTT. Translation gives CASSLRPPEGLFF.

This rearrangement joins TRBV28 to TRBJ1-3, with 8 bases lining up with TRBD1. The CDR3 sequence is 14 residues long. Trimming cost V 6 bases and J 7 bases; bases outside gene matches: 8. CDR1 and CDR2 from the germline V gene are MDHEN and SYDVKM. The CDR3 DNA is TGTGCCAGCAGGGAGGGGACAGGATCGAACACCATATATTTT. This codes for CASREGTGSNTIYF.

This chain links TRBV28 with TRBJ1-5; no firm D call. The CDR3 runs to 11 residues. Germline V gives CDR1 MDHEN, CDR2 SYDVKM. Trimming removed 7 bases from V and 5 bases from J, with 6 bases in between. CDR3 DNA sequence: TGTGCCAGCAACACGTATCAGCCCCAGCATTTT. Protein: CASNTYQPQHF.

V usage is TRBV11-2 and J usage is TRBJ1-6, with D possibly being TRBD1 (6 bases). The CDR3 runs to 16 residues. V lost 4 bases, J lost 7 bases, and 17 bases lay in between. Germline loops: CDR1 SGHAT, CDR2 FQNNGV. This CDR3 reads CASSWGTGLENSPLHF. In nucleotides, the CDR3 is TGTGCCAGCAGCTGGGGCACAGGGCTGGAGAATTCACCCCTCCACTTT.

The chain combines TRBV10-3 with TRBJ2-1; TRBD1 aligns across 10 bases. The J segment lost 4 bases and the V segment lost 3 bases, leaving 9 bases of the junction unmatched. The CDR3 covers 17 residues. CDR1 is ENHRY and CDR2 is SYGVKD in the germline V gene. The CDR3, as DNA: TGTGCCATCAGTGATGGACAGGGGGTAGTTTTATACAATGAGCAGTTCTTC. It codes for CAISDGQGVVLYNEQFF.

This clone was detected only once. This chain connects TRBV5-4 to TRBJ1-6, with 9 bases identical to TRBD1. Germline assignment: CDR1 SGHNT and CDR2 YYREEE (reference sequence). CDR3 length: 15 amino acids. The trim removed 3 bases at V and 5 bases at J, leaving 3 bases unmatched. The CDR3 spells CASSWGTGNNSPLHF. The CDR3, as DNA: TGTGCCAGCAGCTGGGGGACAGGGAATAATTCACCCCTCCACTTT.

This clone was observed once. CDR3 bases: TGCGCCAGCAGGCAGGGGATCCACACTGAAGCTTTCTTT. Encoded protein: CASRQGIHTEAFF. This rearrangement joins TRBV5-1 to TRBJ1-1, with a tentative D call TRBD1 (6 bases). V was clipped by 5 bases and J by 3 bases, with 11 bases between them. CDR1 is SGHRS and CDR2 is YFSETQ in the germline V gene. The CDR3 runs 13 residues.

The chain joins TRBV6-5 to TRBJ1-2, with TRBD1 matching over 12 bases. The trim removed 6 bases at V and 6 bases at J, leaving 8 bases unmatched. This CDR3 has 15 residues. Germline loops: CDR1 MNHEY, CDR2 SVGAGI. CDR3 DNA sequence: TGTGCCAGCAGGTTCGAGGGACAGGGGGCGAATGGCTACACCTTC. Protein product: CASRFEGQGANGYTF.

V is TRBV5-1 and J is TRBJ2-3; 7 bases agree with TRBD1. Trimming at V came to 4 bases and at J to 5 bases, leaving 10 bases not matched to a gene. CDR1 and CDR2 (germline): SGHRS, YFSETQ. The CDR3 spans 15 residues. CDR3 coding DNA: TGCGCCAGCAGCCTTCTACCTTGGACAGGAGATACGCAGTATTTT. Translation gives CASSLLPWTGDTQYF.

The V call is TRBV10-3, the J call TRBJ2-5; TRBD2 is a possible D gene (5 bases). The V end was cut by 0 bases, the J end by 5 bases, with 7 bases between. The CDR3 extends over 13 amino acids. CDR1 and CDR2 (germline): ENHRY, SYGVKD. CDR3 loop: CAISESAGETQYF. CDR3 nucleotides: TGTGCCATCAGTGAGTCGGCGGGCGAGACCCAGTACTTC.

This clone appeared a single time. The genes are TRBV30 and TRBJ2-2; the D is unclear. This CDR3 comprises 14 residues. V was cut by 5 bases and J by 5 bases, with 15 bases left in between. CDR1 GTSNPN and CDR2 SVGIG come from the germline V gene (reference sequence). CDR3 in DNA: TGTGCCTGGTCTGGCCTTCACGGGACCGGGGAGCTGTTTTTT. Residues: CAWSGLHGTGELFF. Combining the CDR3 with reference TRBV30 and TRBJ2-2 gives the whole variable domain SQTIHQWPATLVQPVGSPLSLECTVEGTSNPNLYWYRQAAGRGLQLLFYSVGIGQISSEVPQNLSASRPQDRQFILSSKKLLLSDSGFYLCAWSGLHGTGELFFGEGSRLTVL.

J is TRBJ2-5 and V is TRBV6-1; weak D call: TRBD2 (6 bases). Trimming pared 0 bases from V and 5 bases from J, leaving 13 bases between. Germline CDR1 is MNHNS and CDR2 is SASEGT. CDR3 length: 15 amino acids. The CDR3 DNA reads as TGTGCCAGCAGTGAAGCGGCAGGGAGGTGGGAGACCCAGTACTTC. Its translation is CASSEAAGRWETQYF.

The chain combines TRBV4-1 with TRBJ1-4; D is possibly TRBD1 (5 bases). The CDR3 runs to 15 residues. Trimming took off 1 base at V and 6 bases at J, with 12 bases between the two ends. In germline, CDR1 is MGHRA, CDR2 YSYEKL. The CDR3 DNA sequence: TGCGCCAGCAGCCAAGTCTCGGGGGAATATGAAAAACTGTTTTTT. Protein sequence: CASSQVSGEYEKLFF.

The chain couples TRBV25-1 to TRBJ1-6; 7 bases match TRBD1. The trim removed 5 bases at V and 5 bases at J, leaving 6 bases unmatched. The CDR3 spans 15 residues. Germline V lookup: CDR1 MGHDK, CDR2 SYGVNS. The CDR3 bases are TGTGCCAGCAGTTCGACAGGGTTCAATAATTCACCCCTCCACTTT. Translated, it gives CASSSTGFNNSPLHF.

The chain combines TRBV20-1 with TRBJ1-4; the match to TRBD1 covers 8 bases. This CDR3 spans 14 amino acids. Germline V gene lookup returns CDR1 DFQATT and CDR2 SNEGSKA (reference sequence). V shed 6 bases, J shed 16 bases, and the junction held 19 bases outside the gene matches. CDR3 protein: CSASTGQAAGREFF. CDR3 in DNA: TGCAGTGCGAGTACGGGACAGGCCGCCGGGCGCGAGTTTTTT.

This chain links TRBV11-3 with TRBJ2-1; 9 bases are shared with TRBD2. Trimming took 3 bases from V and 5 from J; bases not matched to a gene: 14. The CDR3 runs to 18 residues. From germline, CDR1 is SGHNT and CDR2 YENEEA. This chain's CDR3 is CASSLGSGGLSMNNEQFF. DNA of the CDR3: TGTGCCAGCAGCTTGGGTAGCGGGGGTCTTTCGATGAACAATGAGCAGTTCTTC.

The genes are TRBV10-3 and TRBJ1-3; perhaps TRBD1 as D (5 bases). This CDR3 spans 14 amino acids. The V end lost 8 bases, the J end lost 5 bases, and 16 bases lay between the germline ends. CDR1 and CDR2 (germline): ENHRY, SYGVKD. The CDR3 bases are TGTGCCATCGGGGGGGGACCTTCGAGAAACACCATATATTTT. Translated: CAIGGGPSRNTIYF.

The chain carries TRBV30 and TRBJ2-7; TRBD2 is a possible D gene (6 bases). CDR3 size: 13 residues. The germline CDR1 and CDR2 sequences are GTSNPN and SVGIG (reference sequence). Trimming pared 5 bases from V and 6 bases from J, leaving 17 bases between. The CDR3 DNA sequence: TGTGCCTGGGGCCGGGGAGGTCGGAGCGAGCAGTACTTC. This gives the protein CAWGRGGRSEQYF.